This TCR beta chain derives from a study of shared clonotypes between healthy human individuals. Study findings and constraints: Generation of non-shared clonotypes was less probable than generation of clonotypes shared by all four donors. Sequencing depth was predicted to influence how clonotypes are shared among donors. Rarefaction gave evidence that sorted-subset sequencing remained incomplete despite large depth.

For this clone: Its antigen is undetermined.

The CDR3 has 17 amino acids. Germline V gene lookup returns CDR1 PRHDT and CDR2 FYEKMQ (reference sequence). Trimming cost V 0 bases and J 4 bases; bases outside gene matches: 3. It was across several immunoSEQ plates that each subset's genomic DNA was evenly split. Sequenced by immunoSEQ multiplex PCR; TCRdb stores in-frame clones only, minus some. Among about 600,000 clones listed, almost 97% were seen once. The sequence was obtained from a woman younger than 45 in good health. The sequenced sample was naive CD4+ T cells sorted from blood. Subset given: CD45RA+ positively selected. This rearrangement joins TRBV13 to TRBJ2-2; TRBD2 aligns across 12 bases. The CDR3: CASSLGRLAGVTGELFF. The DNA of the CDR3 is TGTGCCAGCAGCTTAGGGAGACTAGCGGGAGTCACCGGGGAGCTGTTTTTT.